These T cell receptor beta chains were read from a single sample in a study of blood T cell repertoires in COVID-19. The repertoire was sequenced with immunoSEQ multiplex PCR; TCRdb's copy has only in-frame clones and lacks some. The sample contains about 170,000 clones, around four fifths of which appear only once. The material sequenced was PBMCs or T cells enriched from blood (not recorded which). These receptors came from a woman aged 45-65 years in a cohort exposed to, infected with or recovered from COVID-19 (not recorded which). The CDR3 runs from the conserved cysteine through the conserved F or W. A D gene is named only where the DNA matches it firmly. Some rows have no size entry. The others give once, few or many, or a class for an expanded clone.

J,V,D,size,DNA,CDR3
TRBJ1-1,TRBV9,.,.,TGTGCCAGCAGCGTAGATCCCCGGGACACTGAAGCTTTCTTT,CASSVDPRDTEAFF
TRBJ1-4,TRBV9,.,.,TGTGCCAGCAGTGGAGGGAGCTTTGAAAAACTGTTTTTT,CASSGGSFEKLFF
TRBJ1-5,TRBV2,TRBD1,.,TGTGCCAGCAGTGAGTGGGGGACAGGGGATCAGCCCCAGCATTTT,CASSEWGTGDQPQHF
TRBJ1-1,TRBV6-1,.,few,TGTGCCAGCAGTGAGAGGGGACAATATTCCACTGAAGCTTTCTTT,CASSERGQYSTEAFF
TRBJ2-3,TRBV6-2/TRBV6-3,.,.,TGTGCCAGCAGTTACGCGACCGATAACAGTCCCCAAAAACACACACGAGATACGCAGTATTTT,CASSYATDNSPQKHTRDTQYF
TRBJ1-1,TRBV19,TRBD1,.,TGTGCCAGTAGTACCGACAGGGGATCGAACACTGAAGCTTTCTTT,CASSTDRGSNTEAFF
TRBJ2-3,TRBV28,TRBD2,once,TGTGCCAGCAGAGAGTTCCCGGGACTAGCGGGGGGCAGTCCAGATACGCAGTATTTT,CASREFPGLAGGSPDTQYF
TRBJ2-5,TRBV3-1/TRBV3-2,TRBD1,.,TGTGCCAGCAGGGGACAGGAGCGAGGGGAGACCCAGTACTTC,CASRGQERGETQYF
TRBJ1-2,TRBV10-3,.,.,TGTGCCATCAGTGAGGACAGCTATGGCTACACCTTC,CAISEDSYGYTF
TRBJ2-3,TRBV7-9,.,.,TGTGCCAGCAGCTGGAGGGCGGGACGCACAGATACGCAGTATTTT,CASSWRAGRTDTQYF
TRBJ2-1,TRBV25-1,TRBD1,.,TGTGCCAGCAGTGAAATAACAGGGGTGAGCAATGAGCAGTTCTTC,CASSEITGVSNEQFF
TRBJ2-7,TRBV10-2,.,.,TGCGCCAGCGCTCTTGGGGCCCGCTACGAGCAGTACTTC,CASALGARYEQYF
TRBJ1-2,TRBV19,.,.,TGTGCCAGTAGTAAACTGACAGGCGATGGCTACACCTTC,CASSKLTGDGYTF
TRBJ2-1,TRBV14,TRBD2,.,TGTGCCAGCAGCCCCCTAGCGGGGCTCCACAATGAGCAGTTCTTC,CASSPLAGLHNEQFF
TRBJ1-1,TRBV3-1/TRBV3-2,TRBD1,.,TGTGCCAGCAGCCAAGATTGGACAGGCCCCCAAGCTTTCTTT,CASSQDWTGPQAFF
TRBJ1-2,TRBV7-8,TRBD1,.,TGTGCCAGCAGCTCAAGTCAGGGGGCTTTGGGAGGCTACACCTTC,CASSSSQGALGGYTF
TRBJ2-2,TRBV27,.,.,TGTGCCAGCTCTTCCATCGCAGAAACCGGGGAGCTGTTTTTT,CASSSIAETGELFF
TRBJ1-5,TRBV6-1,TRBD1,medium-sized,TGTGCCAGCAGTGATAACCGGGACAGGGTACATCAGCCCCAGCATTTT,CASSDNRDRVHQPQHF
TRBJ2-2,TRBV28,.,once,TGTGCCAGCACCATCAGGGGCGCGGGGGTGAACACCGGGGAGCTGTTTTTT,CASTIRGAGVNTGELFF
TRBJ2-7,TRBV10-1,TRBD1,.,TGCGCCAGCAGTGAGACTTCTTCCGGGACAGGGGACGAGCAGTACTTC,CASSETSSGTGDEQYF
TRBJ2-7,TRBV6-5,.,.,TGTGCCAGCAGTCCTCCGACGGGGGATCTACGAGGGCAGTACTTC,CASSPPTGDLRGQYF
TRBJ2-3,TRBV6-2/TRBV6-3,.,.,TGTGCCAGCAGTTTCGCCGAGGGGGACCCTAGCACAGATACGCAGTATTTT,CASSFAEGDPSTDTQYF
TRBJ1-2,TRBV4-1,TRBD1,.,TGCGCCAGCAGTCTACTCGGGACAGCCGGGGCGGATGGCTACACCTTC,CASSLLGTAGADGYTF
TRBJ2-7,TRBV4-3,TRBD2,.,TGCGCCAGCAGCCAAGGCGGACTAGCGGGGGGGGACGAGCAGTACTTC,CASSQGGLAGGDEQYF
TRBJ2-7,TRBV28,TRBD1,.,TGTGCCAGCAGTCACCGCCGTTCGGGACAGGGGACCTACGAGCAGTACTTC,CASSHRRSGQGTYEQYF
TRBJ1-6,TRBV5-4,.,.,TGTGCCAGCAGGTTAAACAGGAATTCACCCCTCCACTTT,CASRLNRNSPLHF
TRBJ2-6,TRBV30,.,.,TGTGCCTGGAGTAGGGGCTCTGGGGCCAACGTCCTGACTTTC,CAWSRGSGANVLTF
TRBJ2-1,TRBV29-1,TRBD2,.,TGCAGCGTTGTGACTAGCGGGGGGGGCAATGAGCAGTTCTTC,CSVVTSGGGNEQFF
TRBJ1-3,TRBV21-1,.,.,TGTGCCAGCAGCAAAGGGGACAGGAACTCTGGAAACACCATATATTTT,CASSKGDRNSGNTIYF
TRBJ2-5,TRBV7-2,TRBD2,.,TGTGCCAGCAGACTAAGCGGGGGGGCGAGAGAGACCCAGTACTTC,CASRLSGGARETQYF
TRBJ2-7,TRBV7-2,TRBD1,.,TGTGCCAGCAGCTTAGGGCGGGGGACAGGGGGCAACGAGCAGTACTTC,CASSLGRGTGGNEQYF
TRBJ2-7,TRBV7-8,TRBD2,.,TGTGCCAGCAGCTTAGCGCAAGCGGGAGTGGGTGAGCAGTACTTC,CASSLAQAGVGEQYF
TRBJ2-6,TRBV14,.,.,TGTGCCAGCAGCCACCTAGGTGGGGCCAACGTCCTGACTTTC,CASSHLGGANVLTF
TRBJ2-1,TRBV19,.,few,TGTGCCAGTAGTAGGCCGGGGGTCGACAATGAGCAGTTCTTC,CASSRPGVDNEQFF
TRBJ2-7,TRBV27,TRBD1,.,TGTGCCAGCAGCCGGGACAGGGCTGCCTACGAGCAGTACTTC,CASSRDRAAYEQYF
TRBJ2-2,TRBV5-4,.,.,TGTGCCAGCAGCTTGGCCCCCCTAACAGGCACCGGGGAGCTGTTTTTT,CASSLAPLTGTGELFF
TRBJ1-2,TRBV19,TRBD1,few,TGTGCCAGTAGCCTAGGACAGGGAGCTAACTATGGCTACACCTTC,CASSLGQGANYGYTF
TRBJ2-4,TRBV6-5,TRBD2,.,TGTGCCAGCAGCTCCGGGACCCTGGGACTAGCGCTATTCTTC,CASSSGTLGLALFF
TRBJ1-1,TRBV27,TRBD1,.,TGTGCCAGCAGTCCACCCCGGACAGGGCGAAACACTGAAGCTTTCTTT,CASSPPRTGRNTEAFF
TRBJ1-2,TRBV29-1,TRBD1,.,TGCAGCGCCGGGACAGACTATGGCTACACCTTC,CSAGTDYGYTF
TRBJ1-3,TRBV4-2,.,.,TGTGCCAGCAGCCACTCCGACAGCTCTGGAAACACCATATATTTT,CASSHSDSSGNTIYF
TRBJ2-2,TRBV28,TRBD2,.,TGTGCCAGCAGTTTATGGGAACTAGCGGGAGGTCCCGGGGAGCTGTTTTTT,CASSLWELAGGPGELFF
TRBJ2-5,TRBV28,TRBD1,.,TGTGCCAGCGACAGGGTGTTAGGAGAGACCCAGTACTTC,CASDRVLGETQYF
TRBJ1-3,TRBV7-9,.,.,TGTGCCAGCAGCTCTGGGACTGTTGGAAACACCATATATTTT,CASSSGTVGNTIYF
TRBJ1-1,TRBV19,TRBD1,.,TGTGCCAGTAGTGCCGACACCGGGACAGGGCACACTGAAGCTTTCTTT,CASSADTGTGHTEAFF